This TCR beta chain was identified in a study of T cells in Graves' hyperthyroidism and ophthalmopathy. V lost 4 bases and J 4 bases, leaving 9 bases between the germline ends. The CDR3 is 12 amino acids. CDR1 and CDR2 (germline): SGHDT, YYEEEE. RNA transcripts gave rise to amplified TCR beta CDR3 regions. Using the HTBI primer set, a first-round RT-PCR was run on the TCR CDR3. Each CDR3 protein is one row after TCRdb ran MiXCR on the multiplex PCR reads. The sample comprises about 350,000 distinct CDR3 sequences, roughly 13% of which are singletons, and around 24% rests with the top ten. The specimen was blood. V and J are TRBV5-6 and TRBJ2-7, with D unclear. The source of this sequence is a woman in her twenties or thirties with Graves' hyperthyroidism. For the CDR3, the DNA is TGTGCCAGCAGCACCGTCGCATACGAGCAGTACTTC. Translating gives CASSTVAYEQYF.